Presented here are 10 T cell receptor beta chains from one specimen sequenced in a study of CD8+CD57+ T cells in acquired aplastic anemia. Before being chosen for sequencing, patients had shown CD8+CD57+ cell expansion by flow cytometry. Genomic DNA templated the TCR beta VDJ and CDR3 profiling. TCRdb ran MiXCR on the reads and lists one entry per CDR3 protein. This table has 150,000 or so distinct CDR3 sequences, around 52% appearing once. Sequencing was done on a sample of sorted CD4+, CD8+, or CD8+CD57+ T cells (not recorded which) from PBMCs. The source is a human donor with aplastic anemia.

DNA for the CDR3: TGCAGCGTTGAAACCTCGGACAGACGTGGCTACACCTTC. It encodes CSVETSDRRGYTF. This sequence joins TRBV29-1 and TRBJ1-2; D may be TRBD1 (6 bases). Germline V lookup: CDR1 SQVTM, CDR2 ANQGSEA. This CDR3 has 13 residues. V dropped 2 bases and J dropped 7 bases, with 14 bases sitting between them.

This clonotype was recorded at least ten times. The rearrangement joins TRBV10-2 to TRBJ1-1; D gene uncertain. Trimming took 2 bases from V and 0 from J, leaving 7 bases between them. CDR1 and CDR2 (germline): WSHSY, SAAADI. This CDR3 spans 14 amino acids. The chain's CDR3 is CASSEGTLNTEAFF. In nucleotides, the CDR3 is TGCGCCAGCAGTGAGGGAACTTTGAACACTGAAGCTTTCTTT.

The genes are TRBV10-3 and TRBJ2-3, with 7 bases lining up with TRBD2. Germline V gene sequence: CDR1 ENHRY, CDR2 SYGVKD. The CDR3 sequence is 13 residues long. V dropped 5 bases and J dropped 4; count of bases not matched to a gene: 3. CDR3 sequence reads: CAISPLAPDTQYF. DNA for the CDR3: TGTGCCATCAGTCCACTAGCGCCAGATACGCAGTATTTT.

This clonotype was found once. The genes are TRBV24-1 and TRBJ2-1; D not resolved. Per the germline V gene, CDR1 is KGHDR and CDR2 is SFDVKD. The CDR3 has 14 residues. The V end was cut by 4 bases, the J end by 9 bases, with 15 bases between. CDR3 sequence: CATSEGPLIGEQFF. The CDR3 coding sequence is TGTGCCACCAGTGAGGGCCCCTTGATAGGTGAGCAGTTCTTC.

This clonotype was recorded at least ten times. This rearrangement joins TRBV9 to TRBJ2-1; TRBD2 matches 7 bases. Germline V gene data show CDR1 as SGDLS and CDR2 as YYNGEE. The CDR3 totals 16 residues. V trimming: 3 bases; J trimming: 0 bases; junction bases outside the gene matches: 6. This CDR3 reads CASSGGGEISYNEQFF. Here the CDR3 DNA reads TGTGCCAGCAGCGGTGGGGGGGAGATCTCCTACAATGAGCAGTTCTTC.

This clonotype has only one observation. The chain joins TRBV19 to TRBJ1-2, with D possibly matching TRBD1 (5 bases). The V end was cut by 7 bases, the J end by 5 bases, with 11 bases between. This CDR3 region has 12 residues. From germline, CDR1 is LNHDA and CDR2 SQIVND (reference sequence). CDR3 DNA sequence: TGTGCCAGTACCCAGACAGTATATGGCTACACCTTC. Translated, it gives CASTQTVYGYTF.

This clonotype was counted a few times. The chain employs TRBV4-2 and TRBJ2-1; D may be TRBD1 or TRBD2 (6 bases each). This CDR3 region has 15 residues. Germline V gene sequence: CDR1 LGHNA, CDR2 YNFKEQ. Between the trimmed V and J ends, which lost 2 bases and 7 bases, there was a span of 15 bases. The CDR3 nucleotides read TGTGCCAGCAGCCAATGGTTTAGGGGGGAAAATGAGCAGTTCTTC. The encoded protein is CASSQWFRGENEQFF.

This clonotype has at least ten counts. J is TRBJ2-2 and V is TRBV29-1; 8 positions match TRBD1. The CDR3 runs 17 residues. Per the germline V gene, CDR1 is SQVTM and CDR2 is ANQGSEA. V lost 3 bases and J lost 5; bases outside the gene matches: 14. CDR3 sequence reads: CSVEFTGGTVLTGELFF. The CDR3 DNA reads as TGCAGCGTTGAGTTCACAGGGGGGACGGTTTTAACCGGGGAGCTGTTTTTT.

The chain recombines TRBV24-1 with TRBJ2-5; TRBD2 agrees at 10 bases. The V and J ends lost 0 bases and 4 bases, in that order; junction bases with no gene match: 4. The germline CDR1 and CDR2 sequences are KGHDR and SFDVKD. This CDR3 region has 16 residues. CDR3 sequence (DNA): TGTGCCACCAGTGATTTGGGGGGACTAGCGCCAGAGACCCAGTACTTC. As protein: CATSDLGGLAPETQYF.

The chain has TRBV5-1 and TRBJ2-7, with 8 bases aligning to TRBD2. The germline V gene encodes CDR1 SGHRS and CDR2 YFSETQ. V lost 1 base and J lost 2; bases outside the gene matches: 2. This CDR3 has 14 residues. The CDR3 nucleotides are TGCGCCAGCAGCTTGACTAGCGGCCCCTACGAGCAGTACTTC. Amino acid sequence: CASSLTSGPYEQYF.